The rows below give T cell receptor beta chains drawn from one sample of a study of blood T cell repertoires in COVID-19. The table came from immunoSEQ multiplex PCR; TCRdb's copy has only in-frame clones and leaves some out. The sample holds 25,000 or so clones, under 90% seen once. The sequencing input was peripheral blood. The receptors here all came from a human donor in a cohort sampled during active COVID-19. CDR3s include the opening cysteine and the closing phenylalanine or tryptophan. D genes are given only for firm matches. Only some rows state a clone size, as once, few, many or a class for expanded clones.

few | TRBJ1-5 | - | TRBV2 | CASSLSTGNQPQHF | TGTGCCAGCAGCCTGTCCACAGGGAATCAGCCCCAGCATTTT
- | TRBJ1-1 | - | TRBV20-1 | CSALADTEAFF | TGCAGTGCCTTAGCGGACACTGAAGCTTTCTTT
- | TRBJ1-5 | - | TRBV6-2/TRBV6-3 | CASSKLTGSGNMNNQPQHF | TGTGCCAGCAGCAAATTAACAGGGTCAGGGAATATGAACAATCAGCCCCAGCATTTT
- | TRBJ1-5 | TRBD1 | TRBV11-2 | CASSSGQGWVQPQHF | TGTGCCAGCAGCTCGGGACAGGGATGGGTTCAGCCCCAGCATTTT
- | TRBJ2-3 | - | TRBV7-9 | CASKVAEFDTQYF | TGTGCCAGCAAGGTTGCGGAGTTTGATACGCAGTATTTT
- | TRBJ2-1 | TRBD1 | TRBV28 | CASTLGAGRGLNEQFF | TGTGCCAGCACCCTTGGGGCGGGCAGGGGGCTCAATGAGCAGTTCTTC
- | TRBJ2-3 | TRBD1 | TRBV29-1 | CSGGDRGLDPADTQYF | TGCAGCGGCGGGGACAGGGGTTTAGACCCAGCAGATACGCAGTATTTT
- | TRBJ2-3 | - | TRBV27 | CASIRSGGTDTQYF | TGTGCCAGCATCCGGTCGGGAGGCACAGATACGCAGTATTTT
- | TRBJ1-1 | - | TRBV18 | CASSPDREAFF | TGTGCCAGCTCACCCGACAGGGAAGCTTTCTTT
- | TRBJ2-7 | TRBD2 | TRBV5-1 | CASSTGGREYEQYF | TGCGCCAGCAGCACGGGAGGTCGGGAGTACGAGCAGTACTTC
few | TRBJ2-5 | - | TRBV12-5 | CASGLQETQYF | TGTGCTAGTGGCCTCCAAGAGACCCAGTACTTC
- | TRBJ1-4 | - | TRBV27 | CASTQVGGGEKLFF | TGTGCCAGCACCCAAGTGGGGGGTGGGGAAAAACTGTTTTTT
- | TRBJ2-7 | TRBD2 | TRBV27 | CASSSPAGGSYEQYF | TGTGCCAGCAGTTCACCAGCGGGGGGCTCCTACGAGCAGTACTTC
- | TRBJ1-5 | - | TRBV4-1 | CASSQDPAADQPQHF | TGCGCCAGCAGCCAAGATCCGGCAGCGGATCAGCCCCAGCATTTT
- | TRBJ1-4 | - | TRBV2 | CASSARGVNEKLFF | TGTGCCAGCAGTGCACGGGGAGTGAATGAAAAACTGTTTTTT
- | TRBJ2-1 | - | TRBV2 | CASRFAGPSYNEQFF | TGTGCCAGCAGATTCGCGGGGCCCTCCTACAATGAGCAGTTCTTC
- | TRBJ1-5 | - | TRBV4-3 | CASSPYFPPDLRGNQPQHF | TGCGCCAGCAGCCCTTATTTCCCCCCCGACCTAAGGGGAAATCAGCCCCAGCATTTT
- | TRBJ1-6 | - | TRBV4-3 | CASSQEGRDGSPLHF | TGCGCCAGCAGCCAAGAAGGCAGGGATGGATCACCCCTCCACTTT
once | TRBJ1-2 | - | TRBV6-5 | CASRTPGLTYGYTF | TGTGCCAGCAGAACCCCAGGGTTAACCTATGGCTACACCTTC
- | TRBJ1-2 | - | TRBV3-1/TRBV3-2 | CASSQGFGGFLANYGYTF | TGTGCCAGCAGCCAAGGATTCGGCGGATTCTTAGCTAACTATGGCTACACCTTC
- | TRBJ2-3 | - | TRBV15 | CATSRGGGASTDTQYF | TGTGCCACCAGCAGAGGTGGCGGGGCCAGCACAGATACGCAGTATTTT
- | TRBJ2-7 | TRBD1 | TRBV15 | CATSRDRTGAYEQYF | TGTGCCACCAGCAGAGATCGGACAGGAGCCTACGAGCAGTACTTC
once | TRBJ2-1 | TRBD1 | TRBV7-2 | CASRGQGYNEQFF | TGTGCCAGTCGGGGACAGGGGTACAATGAGCAGTTCTTC
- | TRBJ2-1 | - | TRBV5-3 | CARIFPSVDEQFF | TGTGCCAGAATTTTCCCTAGCGTTGATGAGCAGTTCTTC
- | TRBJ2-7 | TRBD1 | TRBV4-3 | CASSQETGNHEQYF | TGCGCCAGCAGCCAAGAGACAGGGAACCACGAGCAGTACTTC
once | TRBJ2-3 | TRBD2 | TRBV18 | CASSPVAGPTDTQYF | TGTGCCAGCTCTCCCGTAGCGGGTCCCACAGATACGCAGTATTTT
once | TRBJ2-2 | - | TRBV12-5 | CASGLGAPNTGELFF | TGTGCTAGTGGTTTGGGGGCCCCGAACACCGGGGAGCTGTTTTTT
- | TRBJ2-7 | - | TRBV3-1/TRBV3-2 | CASSQFPTGHLSYEQYF | TGTGCCAGCAGCCAATTCCCCACGGGACACCTTTCCTACGAGCAGTACTTC
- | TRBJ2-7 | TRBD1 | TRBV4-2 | CASSQDWDRFMVEQYF | TGTGCCAGCAGCCAAGACTGGGACAGGTTTATGGTGGAGCAGTACTTC
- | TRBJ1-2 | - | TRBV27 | CASSDRNYGYTF | TGTGCCAGCAGTGACAGGAACTATGGCTACACCTTC
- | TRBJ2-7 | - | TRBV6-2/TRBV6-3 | CASSYGAAYEQYF | TGTGCCAGCAGTTACGGGGCGGCCTACGAGCAGTACTTC
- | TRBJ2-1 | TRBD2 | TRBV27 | CASSPGTILEQFF | TGTGCCAGCAGTCCCGGGACTATACTTGAGCAGTTCTTC
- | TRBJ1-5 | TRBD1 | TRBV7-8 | CASSQRGRNQPQHF | TGTGCCAGCAGTCAGAGGGGGCGGAATCAGCCCCAGCATTTT
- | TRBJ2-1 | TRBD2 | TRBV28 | CASSSGLAGNEQFF | TGTGCCAGCAGTTCTGGACTAGCGGGAAATGAGCAGTTCTTC
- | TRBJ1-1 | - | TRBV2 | CASMGQNTEAFF | TGTGCCAGCATGGGCCAGAACACTGAAGCTTTCTTT
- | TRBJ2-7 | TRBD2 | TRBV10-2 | CASSLTSGGGEQYF | TGCGCCAGCAGTCTGACTAGCGGGGGAGGAGAGCAGTACTTC
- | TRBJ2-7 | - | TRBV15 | CATSNKRGAQYEQYF | TGTGCCACCAGCAACAAACGGGGGGCGCAGTACGAGCAGTACTTC